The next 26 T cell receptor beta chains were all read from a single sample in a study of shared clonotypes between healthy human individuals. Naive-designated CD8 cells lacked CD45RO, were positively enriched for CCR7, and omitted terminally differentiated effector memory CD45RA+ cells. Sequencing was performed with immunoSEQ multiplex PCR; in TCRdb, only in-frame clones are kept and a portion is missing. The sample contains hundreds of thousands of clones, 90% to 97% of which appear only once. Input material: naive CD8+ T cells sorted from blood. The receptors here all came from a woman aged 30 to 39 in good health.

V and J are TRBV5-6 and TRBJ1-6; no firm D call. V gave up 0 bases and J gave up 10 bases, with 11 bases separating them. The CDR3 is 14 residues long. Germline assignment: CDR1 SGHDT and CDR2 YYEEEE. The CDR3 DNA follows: TGTGCCAGCAGCTTGGGGGGTATAGCGTCACCCCTCCACTTT. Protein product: CASSLGGIASPLHF.

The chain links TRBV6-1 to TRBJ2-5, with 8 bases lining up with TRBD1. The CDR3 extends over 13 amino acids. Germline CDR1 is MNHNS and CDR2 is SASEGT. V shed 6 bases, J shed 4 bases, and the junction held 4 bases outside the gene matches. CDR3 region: CASRTTGGETQYF. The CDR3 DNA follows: TGTGCCAGCAGAACTACAGGGGGAGAGACCCAGTACTTC.

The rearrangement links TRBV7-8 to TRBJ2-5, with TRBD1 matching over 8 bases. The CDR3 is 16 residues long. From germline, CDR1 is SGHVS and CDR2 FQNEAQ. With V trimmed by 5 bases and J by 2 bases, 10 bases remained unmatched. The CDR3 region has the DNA TGTGCCAGCAGCCCTAGACAGGGGTTTTGGCAAGAGACCCAGTACTTC. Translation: CASSPRQGFWQETQYF.

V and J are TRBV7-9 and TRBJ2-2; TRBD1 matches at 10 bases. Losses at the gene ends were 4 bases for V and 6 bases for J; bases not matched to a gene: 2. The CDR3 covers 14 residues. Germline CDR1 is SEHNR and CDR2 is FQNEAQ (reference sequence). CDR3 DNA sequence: TGTGCCAGCAGCTCAGGACAGGGGGCCGGGGAGCTGTTTTTT. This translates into CASSSGQGAGELFF.

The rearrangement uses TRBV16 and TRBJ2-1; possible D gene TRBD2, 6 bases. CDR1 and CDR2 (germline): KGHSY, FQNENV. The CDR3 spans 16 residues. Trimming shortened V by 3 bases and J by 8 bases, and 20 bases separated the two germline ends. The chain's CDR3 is CASSQAGSGFKDEQFF. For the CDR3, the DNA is TGTGCCAGCAGCCAGGCGGGTAGCGGCTTTAAGGATGAGCAGTTCTTC.

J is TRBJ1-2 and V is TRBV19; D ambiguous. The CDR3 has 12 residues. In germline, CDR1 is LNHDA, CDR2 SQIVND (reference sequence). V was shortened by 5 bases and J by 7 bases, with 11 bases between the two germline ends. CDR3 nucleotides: TGTGCCAGTAGTGCAGGTTTCGGTGGCTACACCTTC. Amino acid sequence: CASSAGFGGYTF.

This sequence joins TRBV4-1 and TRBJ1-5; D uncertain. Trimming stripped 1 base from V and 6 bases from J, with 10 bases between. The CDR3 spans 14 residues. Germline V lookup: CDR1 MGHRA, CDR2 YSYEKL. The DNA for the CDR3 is TGCGCCAGCAGCCAAGTCTTAGGGAGTCAGCCCCAGCATTTT. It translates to CASSQVLGSQPQHF.

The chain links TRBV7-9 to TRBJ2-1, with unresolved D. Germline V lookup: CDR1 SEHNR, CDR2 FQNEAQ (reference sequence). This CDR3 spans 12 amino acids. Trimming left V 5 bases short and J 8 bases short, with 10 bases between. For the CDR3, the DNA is TGTGCCAGCAGCGGATCGGGCTATGAGCAGTTCTTC. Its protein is CASSGSGYEQFF.

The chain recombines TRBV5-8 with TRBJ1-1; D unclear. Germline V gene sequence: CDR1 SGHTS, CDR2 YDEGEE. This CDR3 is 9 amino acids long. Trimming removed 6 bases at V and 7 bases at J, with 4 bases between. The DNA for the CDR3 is TGTGCCAGCATAGTTGAAGCTTTCTTT. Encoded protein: CASIVEAFF.

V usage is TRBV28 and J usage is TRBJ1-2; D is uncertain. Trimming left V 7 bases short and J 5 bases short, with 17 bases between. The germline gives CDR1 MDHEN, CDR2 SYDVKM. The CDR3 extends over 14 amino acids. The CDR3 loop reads CASKPWGGGYGYTF. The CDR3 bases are TGTGCCAGCAAACCCTGGGGAGGCGGGTATGGCTACACCTTC.

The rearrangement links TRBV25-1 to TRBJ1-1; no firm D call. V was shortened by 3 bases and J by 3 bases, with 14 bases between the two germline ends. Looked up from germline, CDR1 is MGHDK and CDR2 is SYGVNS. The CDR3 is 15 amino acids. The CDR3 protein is CASSDMGWVDTEAFF. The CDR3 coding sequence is TGTGCCAGCAGTGATATGGGGTGGGTTGACACTGAAGCTTTCTTT. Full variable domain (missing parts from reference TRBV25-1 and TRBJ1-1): EADIYQTPRYLVIGTGKKITLECSQTMGHDKMYWYQQDPGMELHLIHYSYGVNSTEKGDLSSESTVSRIRTEHFPLTLESARPSHTSQYLCASSDMGWVDTEAFFGQGTRLTVV.

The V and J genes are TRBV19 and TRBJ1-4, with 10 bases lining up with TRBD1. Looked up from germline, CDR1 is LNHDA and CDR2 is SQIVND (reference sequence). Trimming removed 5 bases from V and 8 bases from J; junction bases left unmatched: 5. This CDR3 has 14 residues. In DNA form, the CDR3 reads TGTGCCAGTAGTTTGGGGACAGGGGACGAAAAACTGTTTTTT. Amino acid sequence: CASSLGTGDEKLFF.

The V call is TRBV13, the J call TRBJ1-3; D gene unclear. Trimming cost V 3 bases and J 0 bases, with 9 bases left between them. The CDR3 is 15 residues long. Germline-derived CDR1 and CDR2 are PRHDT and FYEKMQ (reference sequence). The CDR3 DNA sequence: TGTGCCAGCAGCTTCGGAGGGCTCTCTGGAAACACCATATATTTT. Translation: CASSFGGLSGNTIYF.

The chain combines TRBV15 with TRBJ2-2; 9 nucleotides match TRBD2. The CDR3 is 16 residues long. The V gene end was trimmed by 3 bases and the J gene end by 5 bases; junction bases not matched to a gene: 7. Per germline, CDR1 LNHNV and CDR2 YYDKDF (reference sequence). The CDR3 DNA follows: TGTGCCACCAGCAGCTCGGCGGGAGGGCCGACCGGGGAGCTGTTTTTT. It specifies CATSSSAGGPTGELFF.

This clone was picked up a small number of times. Here the CDR3 DNA reads TGTGCCAGCAGTGTGGCAGATCAGCCCCAGCATTTT. Amino acid sequence: CASSVADQPQHF. V usage is TRBV2 and J usage is TRBJ1-5; D gene uncertain. Deletions cut 4 bases from V and 5 bases from J, with 6 bases between. The CDR3 runs to 12 residues. The germline V gene has CDR1 SNHLY and CDR2 FYNNEI. Full variable domain (rest looked up from reference TRBV2 and TRBJ1-5): EPEVTQTPSHQVTQMGQEVILRCVPISNHLYFYWYRQILGQKVEFLVSFYNNEISEKSEIFDDQFSVERPDGSNFTLKIRSTKLEDSAMYFCASSVADQPQHFGDGTRLSIL.

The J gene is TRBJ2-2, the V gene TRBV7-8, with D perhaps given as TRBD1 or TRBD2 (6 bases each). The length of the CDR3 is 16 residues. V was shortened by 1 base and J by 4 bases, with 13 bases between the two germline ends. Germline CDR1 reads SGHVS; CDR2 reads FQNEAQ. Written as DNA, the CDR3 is TGTGCCAGCAGCTTAGTAGGGGGGTTAGGCACCGGGGAGCTGTTTTTT. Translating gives CASSLVGGLGTGELFF. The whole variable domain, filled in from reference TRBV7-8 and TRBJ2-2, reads GAGVSQSPRYKVAKRGQDVALRCDPISGHVSLFWYQQALGQGPEFLTYFQNEAQLDKSGLPSDRFFAERPEGSVSTLKIQRTQQEDSAVYLCASSLVGGLGTGELFFGEGSRLTVL.

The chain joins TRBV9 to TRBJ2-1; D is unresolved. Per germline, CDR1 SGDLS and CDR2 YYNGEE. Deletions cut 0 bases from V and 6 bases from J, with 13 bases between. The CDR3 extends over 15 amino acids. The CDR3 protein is CASSVDGSLANEQFF. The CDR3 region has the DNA TGTGCCAGCAGCGTAGATGGCAGTTTAGCCAATGAGCAGTTCTTC. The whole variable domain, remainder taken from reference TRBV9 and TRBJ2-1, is DSGVTQTPKHLITATGQRVTLRCSPRSGDLSVYWYQQSLDQGLQFLIQYYNGEERAKGNILERFSAQQFPDLHSELNLSSLELGDSALYFCASSVDGSLANEQFFGPGTRLTVL.

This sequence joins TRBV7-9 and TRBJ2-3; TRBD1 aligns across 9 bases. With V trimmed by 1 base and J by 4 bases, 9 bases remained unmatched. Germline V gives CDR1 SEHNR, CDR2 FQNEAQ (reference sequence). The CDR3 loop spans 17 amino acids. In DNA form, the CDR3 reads TGTGCCAGCAGCTTAGGTCTTAGTACAGGGGGCCCAGATACGCAGTATTTT. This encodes CASSLGLSTGGPDTQYF.

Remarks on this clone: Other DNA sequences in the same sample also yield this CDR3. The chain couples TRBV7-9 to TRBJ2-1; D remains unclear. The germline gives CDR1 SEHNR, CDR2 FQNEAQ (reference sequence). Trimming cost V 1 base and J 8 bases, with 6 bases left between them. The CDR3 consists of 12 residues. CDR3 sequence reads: CASSLVSDEQFF. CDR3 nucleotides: TGTGCCAGCAGCTTAGTATCGGATGAGCAGTTCTTC.

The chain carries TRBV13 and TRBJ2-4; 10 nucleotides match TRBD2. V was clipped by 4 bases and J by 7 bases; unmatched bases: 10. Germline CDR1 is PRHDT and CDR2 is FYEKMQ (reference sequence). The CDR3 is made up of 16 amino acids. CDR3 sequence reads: CASSWSGASGSNIQYF. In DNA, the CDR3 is TGTGCCAGCAGCTGGTCGGGGGCTAGCGGGAGTAACATTCAGTACTTC.

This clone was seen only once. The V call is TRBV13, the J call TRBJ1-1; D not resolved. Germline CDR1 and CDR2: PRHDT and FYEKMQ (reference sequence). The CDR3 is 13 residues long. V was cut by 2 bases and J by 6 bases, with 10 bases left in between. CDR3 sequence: CASSLTTAPEAFF. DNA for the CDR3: TGTGCCAGCAGCTTAACTACCGCCCCTGAAGCTTTCTTT.

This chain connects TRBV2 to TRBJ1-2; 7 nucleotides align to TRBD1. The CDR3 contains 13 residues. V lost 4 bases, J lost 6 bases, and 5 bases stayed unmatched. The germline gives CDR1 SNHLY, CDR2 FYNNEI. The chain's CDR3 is CASSVDRADGYTF. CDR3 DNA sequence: TGTGCCAGCAGTGTCGACAGGGCCGATGGCTACACCTTC.

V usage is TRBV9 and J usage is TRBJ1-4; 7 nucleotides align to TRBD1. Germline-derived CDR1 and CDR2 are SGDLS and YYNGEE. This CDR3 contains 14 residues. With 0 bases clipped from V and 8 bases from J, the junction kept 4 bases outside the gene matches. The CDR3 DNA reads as TGTGCCAGCAGCGTAGGGACAGGAACCGAAAAACTGTTTTTT. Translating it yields CASSVGTGTEKLFF.

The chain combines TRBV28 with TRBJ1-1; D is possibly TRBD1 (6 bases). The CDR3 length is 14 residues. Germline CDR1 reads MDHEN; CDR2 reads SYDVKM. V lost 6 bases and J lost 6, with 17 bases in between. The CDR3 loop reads CASSQRVQGPEAFF. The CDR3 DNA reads TGTGCCAGCAGCCAGAGGGTCCAGGGGCCTGAAGCTTTCTTT. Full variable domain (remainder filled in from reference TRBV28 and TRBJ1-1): DVKVTQSSRYLVKRTGEKVFLECVQDMDHENMFWYRQDPGLGLRLIYFSYDVKMKEKGDIPEGYSVSREKKERFSLILESASTNQTSMYLCASSQRVQGPEAFFGQGTRLTVV.

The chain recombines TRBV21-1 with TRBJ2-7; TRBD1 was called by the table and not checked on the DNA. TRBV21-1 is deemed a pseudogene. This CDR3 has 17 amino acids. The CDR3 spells CASSKEAAGGTRDEQYF. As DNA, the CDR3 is TGTGCCAGCAGCAAAGAGGCGGCAGGGGGCACCCGGGACGAGCAGTACTTC.

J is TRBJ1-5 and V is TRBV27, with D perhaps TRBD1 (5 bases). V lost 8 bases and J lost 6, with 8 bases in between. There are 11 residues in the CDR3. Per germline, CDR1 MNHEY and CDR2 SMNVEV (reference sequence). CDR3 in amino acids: CASGGGQPQHF. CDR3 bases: TGTGCCAGCGGCGGGGGTCAGCCCCAGCATTTT.